The next 25 T cell receptor beta chains were all read from a single sample in a study of shared clonotypes between healthy human individuals. Sequencing used immunoSEQ multiplex PCR; TCRdb keeps in-frame clones, though not all of them. The sample yields about 1 million clones, about 75% seen once. Sample: memory CD4+ T cells sorted from blood. Regarding subset: CD45RA-negative fraction. The source of these receptors is a man in his late teens or twenties in good health.

The chain links TRBV11-2 to TRBJ1-6, with D possibly TRBD1 on 6 matching bases. Germline V lookup: CDR1 SGHAT, CDR2 FQNNGV. The V end was cut by 3 bases, the J end by 7 bases, with 10 bases between. The CDR3 length is 14 residues. The CDR3, as DNA: TGTGCCAGCAGCTTGACGGGGGCGAATTCACCCCTCCACTTT. This translates into CASSLTGANSPLHF.

This chain links TRBV10-1 with TRBJ1-2, with 8 bases fitting TRBD1. CDR1 is WNHNN, CDR2 SYGVQD, per germline (reference sequence). The ends lost 10 bases at V and 4 bases at J; junction bases unmatched: 8. The CDR3 extends over 13 amino acids. DNA of the CDR3: TGCGCCACCTCGGACAGGGTCGGCTATGGCTACACCTTC. Its protein is CATSDRVGYGYTF.

This chain joins TRBV5-1 and TRBJ1-6, with TRBD1 as a possible D gene (5 bases). The CDR3 contains 14 residues. The V and J ends lost 0 bases and 7 bases respectively, with 8 bases between them. CDR1 and CDR2 from the germline V gene are SGHRS and YFSETQ. Here the CDR3 DNA reads TGCGCCAGCAGCTTGGTAGGGGCAAATTCACCCCTCCACTTT. It yields the protein CASSLVGANSPLHF.

A remark on this clone: The same CDR3 arises from other DNA sequences in this sample as well. The genes are TRBV18 and TRBJ1-1; D gene ambiguous. The CDR3 runs to 13 residues. V lost 3 bases and J 2 bases, leaving 7 bases between the germline ends. Germline values: CDR1 KGHSH, CDR2 LQKENI. The CDR3 DNA reads TGTGCCAGCTCACCGAACCGAAACACTGAAGCTTTCTTT. This translates into CASSPNRNTEAFF.

Only one count was recorded for this clone. The V call is TRBV7-2, the J call TRBJ2-2; 7 nucleotides line up with TRBD2. V was pared by 5 bases and J by 5 bases, with 11 bases of the junction left unmatched. This CDR3 spans 16 amino acids. The germline CDR1 and CDR2 sequences are SGHTA and FQGNSA. CDR3 nucleotide sequence: TGTGCCAGCAGCACAAGACTAGCTTTAAAGACCGGGGAGCTGTTTTTT. Its protein is CASSTRLALKTGELFF.

The V call is TRBV5-1, the J call TRBJ2-1; D not resolved. Deletions cut 4 bases from V and 5 bases from J, with 4 bases between. The CDR3 spans 11 residues. CDR1 and CDR2 from the germline V gene are SGHRS and YFSETQ. The CDR3 nucleotides are TGCGCCAGCAGCCCCAACAATGAGCAGTTCTTC. Amino acids: CASSPNNEQFF.

This clone was picked up many times. This chain connects TRBV5-1 to TRBJ2-7, with D perhaps assigned TRBD1 or TRBD2 (6 bases each). The germline CDR1 and CDR2 sequences are SGHRS and YFSETQ. V was shortened by 2 bases and J by 2 bases, with 8 bases between the two germline ends. This CDR3 spans 13 amino acids. The CDR3 loop reads CASSFGGPYEQYF. Here the CDR3 DNA reads TGCGCCAGCAGCTTCGGGGGCCCCTACGAGCAGTACTTC.

The chain has TRBV19 and TRBJ1-5; D uncertain. Germline V lookup: CDR1 LNHDA, CDR2 SQIVND (reference sequence). V lost 7 bases and J 2 bases, leaving 15 bases between the germline ends. CDR3 size: 15 residues. The CDR3 DNA follows: TGTGCCAGTAAGGCAAGTTCGGCCGGCAATCAGCCCCAGCATTTT. Protein: CASKASSAGNQPQHF.

The chain joins TRBV29-1 to TRBJ2-1; TRBD1 matches at 8 bases. The CDR3 runs 14 residues. The germline gives CDR1 SQVTM, CDR2 ANQGSEA. Trimming at V came to 5 bases and at J to 5 bases, leaving 8 bases not matched to a gene. This CDR3 reads CSVIPGQANNEQFF. Written as DNA, the CDR3 is TGCAGCGTTATCCCGGGACAGGCAAACAATGAGCAGTTCTTC.

This clone was observed once. Within the sample, other DNA sequences also encode this same CDR3. The chain has TRBV9 and TRBJ2-1; 7 nucleotides match TRBD2. With V trimmed by 5 bases and J by 1 base, 6 bases remained unmatched. The CDR3 covers 15 residues. Germline loops: CDR1 SGDLS, CDR2 YYNGEE. The CDR3 DNA follows: TGTGCCAGCAGTAGCTCGGGGGGATCCTACAATGAGCAGTTCTTC. This translates into CASSSSGGSYNEQFF. Full variable domain (rest looked up from reference TRBV9 and TRBJ2-1): DSGVTQTPKHLITATGQRVTLRCSPRSGDLSVYWYQQSLDQGLQFLIQYYNGEERAKGNILERFSAQQFPDLHSELNLSSLELGDSALYFCASSSSGGSYNEQFFGPGTRLTVL.

This rearrangement joins TRBV7-2 to TRBJ2-1; D could derive from TRBD1 or TRBD2 (6 bases each). Germline CDR1 reads SGHTA; CDR2 reads FQGNSA. The CDR3 extends over 16 amino acids. Deletions cut 1 base from V and 3 bases from J, with 13 bases between. CDR3 sequence (DNA): TGTGCCAGCAGCTTAGAAGGGGGGACCTACTACAATGAGCAGTTCTTC. Translating gives CASSLEGGTYYNEQFF.

This clone was seen repeatedly, ten times or more. The chain joins TRBV6-4 to TRBJ2-3, with TRBD2 identical over 7 bases. The CDR3 runs 14 residues. The V gene's germline CDR1 is MRHNA and CDR2 SNTAGT. Trimming at V came to 6 bases and at J to 4 bases, leaving 7 bases not matched to a gene. DNA for the CDR3: TGTGCCAGCAGCGCGACTAGCAGTGCAGATACGCAGTATTTT. Translation gives CASSATSSADTQYF.

Worth noting for this clone: In the same sample, other DNA sequences code for this CDR3. The chain combines TRBV4-2 with TRBJ2-4; no reliable D call. CDR1 and CDR2 from the germline V gene are LGHNA and YNFKEQ. CDR3 length: 16 amino acids. The V and J ends lost 0 bases and 1 base respectively, with 10 bases between them. In nucleotides, the CDR3 is TGTGCCAGCAGCCAAGAAAGGTCTAATGCCAAAAACATTCAGTACTTC. Translation gives CASSQERSNAKNIQYF.

The genes are TRBV18 and TRBJ2-1; D ambiguous. V gave up 2 bases and J gave up 1 base, with 12 bases separating them. The V gene's germline CDR1 is KGHSH and CDR2 LQKENI. The CDR3 totals 16 residues. The CDR3 DNA sequence: TGTGCCAGCTCACCAGAGTGGGCAAGTTCCTACAATGAGCAGTTCTTC. This encodes CASSPEWASSYNEQFF.

This clone was counted between two and nine times. The gene calls are TRBV4-3 and TRBJ1-6; 8 nucleotides agree with TRBD1. Germline CDR1 is LGHNA and CDR2 is YSLEER. V was pared by 5 bases and J by 7 bases, with 1 base of the junction left unmatched. This CDR3 spans 13 amino acids. CDR3 sequence: CASSTGGNSPLHF. In DNA, the CDR3 is TGCGCCAGCAGCACAGGGGGGAATTCACCCCTCCACTTT.

The rearrangement links TRBV15 to TRBJ2-7; 8 bases align to TRBD1. Germline trimming cut 1 base from V and 3 bases from J; bases unmatched to any gene: 11. The germline V gene encodes CDR1 LNHNV and CDR2 YYDKDF (reference sequence). The CDR3 is made up of 17 amino acids. The CDR3 region has the DNA TGTGCCACCAGCAGAGCGGTTGGGACAGGAGTATTCTACGAGCAGTACTTC. Its protein is CATSRAVGTGVFYEQYF.

The rearrangement joins TRBV5-1 to TRBJ2-3, with D tentatively TRBD2 (6 bases). Germline CDR1 is SGHRS and CDR2 is YFSETQ. The CDR3 has 16 amino acids. Trimming took 1 base from V and 4 from J, leaving 16 bases between them. Here the CDR3 DNA reads TGCGCCAGCAGCTTGAGAGGGAAGGCTAGCGCAGATACGCAGTATTTT. Its protein product is CASSLRGKASADTQYF.

The table lists this clone with a few counts. The rearrangement uses TRBV11-3 and TRBJ2-1, with TRBD2 matching 13 bases. V gave up 5 bases and J gave up 6 bases; unmatched junction bases: 4. The length of the CDR3 is 15 residues. CDR1 and CDR2 (germline): SGHNT, YENEEA. This CDR3 reads CASSQGTSGVNEQFF. CDR3 DNA: TGTGCCAGCAGCCAGGGGACTAGCGGGGTCAATGAGCAGTTCTTC.

This clone was picked up many times. The chain uses TRBV28 and TRBJ2-1, with TRBD1 matching 7 bases. The V segment lost 9 bases and the J segment 3 bases; nucleotides outside the gene matches: 8. Germline V CDR1 and CDR2: MDHEN, SYDVKM. This CDR3 has 14 amino acids. The chain's CDR3 is CASWRQGGYNEQFF. For the CDR3, the DNA is TGTGCCAGTTGGAGACAGGGCGGCTACAATGAGCAGTTCTTC. The full variable domain, its missing parts supplied by reference TRBV28 and TRBJ2-1, is DVKVTQSSRYLVKRTGEKVFLECVQDMDHENMFWYRQDPGLGLRLIYFSYDVKMKEKGDIPEGYSVSREKKERFSLILESASTNQTSMYLCASWRQGGYNEQFFGPGTRLTVL.

The CDR3 here is CASSQGYGTAIQETQYF. The CDR3 DNA is TGTGCCAGCAGCCAGGGGTATGGGACAGCAATCCAAGAGACCCAGTACTTC. The chain uses TRBV14 and TRBJ2-5; 7 positions match TRBD1. CDR1 is SGHDN and CDR2 is FVKESK in the germline V gene. The CDR3 has 17 amino acids. Unmatched junction bases numbered 11, after V lost 3 bases and J lost 1 base.

The genes are TRBV4-2 and TRBJ2-7, with unresolved D. The germline V and J ends were trimmed by 11 bases and 0 bases, with 11 bases remaining between them. The germline gives CDR1 LGHNA, CDR2 YNFKEQ. The CDR3 is 12 amino acids. The CDR3 here is CASTTSSYEQYF. CDR3 nucleotide sequence: TGTGCCTCGACCACGAGCTCCTACGAGCAGTACTTC.

The chain links TRBV5-6 to TRBJ2-7; D remains unclear. The CDR3 has 14 residues. CDR1 is SGHDT, CDR2 YYEEEE, per germline. Trimming took 5 bases from V and 2 from J, leaving 14 bases between them. CDR3 coding DNA: TGTGCCAGCAGGCGGTCGGCAGGTGCCTACGAGCAGTACTTC. Encoded protein: CASRRSAGAYEQYF.

V usage is TRBV15 and J usage is TRBJ1-5; no definite D call. V dropped 0 bases and J dropped 6 bases, with 12 bases sitting between them. The germline CDR1 and CDR2 sequences are LNHNV and YYDKDF (reference sequence). The CDR3 runs to 15 residues. The CDR3 reads CATSRDPGGSQPQHF. The CDR3 DNA sequence: TGTGCCACCAGCAGAGACCCAGGTGGGAGTCAGCCCCAGCATTTT.

The chain uses TRBV18 and TRBJ2-7; 12 nucleotides line up with TRBD2. CDR1 is KGHSH, CDR2 LQKENI, per germline. The CDR3 runs to 16 residues. V was pared by 1 base and J by 1 base, with 2 bases of the junction left unmatched. In nucleotides, the CDR3 is TGTGCCAGCTCACCACAAGGACTAGCGGGGTCCTACGAGCAGTACTTC. Translated, it gives CASSPQGLAGSYEQYF.

This rearrangement joins TRBV18 to TRBJ2-5; the match to TRBD1 covers 11 bases. The germline V gene encodes CDR1 KGHSH and CDR2 LQKENI. This CDR3 contains 14 residues. The J segment lost 5 bases and the V segment lost 4 bases, leaving 3 bases of the junction unmatched. In DNA, the CDR3 is TGTGCCAGCTCACGGACAGGGGGCACGGAGACCCAGTACTTC. It translates to CASSRTGGTETQYF.